These T cell receptor beta chains were read from a single sample in a study of human T cells and chemical hapten exposure. Via MiXCR, TCRdb re-called the RACE reads, giving one row per CDR3 protein. The sample contains about 55,000 distinct CDR3 sequences, 9.9% of which appear only once. This sample comprised whole blood, obtained in connection with sensitization to the hapten diphenylcyclopropenone (DPC). These receptors were collected from a woman aged 50 to 65 with alopecia areata. Some clones in this sample may be carry-over from other donors' samples. CDR3s leave out the opening cysteine and the closing phenylalanine or tryptophan. The D gene is left open where the match is weak. Where a row states a size, it is once, few, many or the class of an expanded clone; other rows omit it.

v_gene: TRBV18; abundance: -; d_gene: -; j_gene: TRBJ2-3; CDR3aa: ASSPSGTDTDTQY
v_gene: TRBV5-1; abundance: -; d_gene: -; j_gene: TRBJ1-4; CDR3aa: ASSFGQNLNEKLF
v_gene: TRBV9; abundance: -; d_gene: -; j_gene: TRBJ2-1; CDR3aa: ASSVARGAPGEQF
v_gene: TRBV6-2/TRBV6-3; abundance: many; d_gene: -; j_gene: TRBJ1-1; CDR3aa: ASRRANTEAF
v_gene: TRBV6-5; abundance: -; d_gene: -; j_gene: TRBJ2-1; CDR3aa: ASSSLGNEQF
v_gene: TRBV28; abundance: -; d_gene: TRBD1; j_gene: TRBJ1-1; CDR3aa: AIKFATGAGEAF
v_gene: TRBV3-1; abundance: few; d_gene: TRBD1; j_gene: TRBJ1-5; CDR3aa: ASSQATGQQPQH
v_gene: TRBV19; abundance: -; d_gene: -; j_gene: TRBJ2-1; CDR3aa: ASSIGGGEQF
v_gene: TRBV12-5; abundance: -; d_gene: -; j_gene: TRBJ2-7; CDR3aa: ASGYDLQPLY
v_gene: TRBV6-5; abundance: -; d_gene: TRBD1; j_gene: TRBJ2-7; CDR3aa: ASSYPGQGSHEQY
v_gene: TRBV4-1; abundance: -; d_gene: TRBD2; j_gene: TRBJ2-7; CDR3aa: ASSPGGLAARWEQY
v_gene: TRBV7-9; abundance: few; d_gene: -; j_gene: TRBJ1-2; CDR3aa: ASSLGMGQNGYT
v_gene: TRBV12-3/TRBV12-4; abundance: -; d_gene: -; j_gene: TRBJ2-3; CDR3aa: ASSLGAGVFGDTQY
v_gene: TRBV25-1; abundance: few; d_gene: TRBD1; j_gene: TRBJ1-5; CDR3aa: ASSGQGARQPQH
v_gene: TRBV4-1; abundance: many; d_gene: -; j_gene: TRBJ1-2; CDR3aa: ASSPLLRTIT
v_gene: TRBV7-9; abundance: few; d_gene: -; j_gene: TRBJ1-3; CDR3aa: ASTRPSGNTIY
v_gene: TRBV28; abundance: -; d_gene: TRBD1; j_gene: TRBJ1-5; CDR3aa: ASSLGQRINQPQH
v_gene: TRBV10-3; abundance: few; d_gene: TRBD2; j_gene: TRBJ2-2; CDR3aa: AISYRTSGRAVDTGELF
v_gene: TRBV20-1; abundance: -; d_gene: TRBD1; j_gene: TRBJ1-4; CDR3aa: SARDRGQGNEKLF
v_gene: TRBV5-4; abundance: -; d_gene: -; j_gene: TRBJ2-3; CDR3aa: ASSFQLAPSTDTQY
v_gene: TRBV7-9; abundance: -; d_gene: TRBD1; j_gene: TRBJ1-2; CDR3aa: ASSHTGGNYGYT
v_gene: TRBV18; abundance: many; d_gene: -; j_gene: TRBJ1-1; CDR3aa: ASSPQPPIAF
v_gene: TRBV20-1; abundance: many; d_gene: -; j_gene: TRBJ1-5; CDR3aa: SARDPWGRDDQPQH
v_gene: TRBV7-6; abundance: -; d_gene: -; j_gene: TRBJ1-5; CDR3aa: ASSTTPDQPQH
v_gene: TRBV20-1; abundance: -; d_gene: -; j_gene: TRBJ2-3; CDR3aa: SALTRASQRTDTQY
v_gene: TRBV9; abundance: few; d_gene: -; j_gene: TRBJ1-1; CDR3aa: ASSVVRGSFTEAF
v_gene: TRBV18; abundance: few; d_gene: -; j_gene: TRBJ1-2; CDR3aa: ASSPTVTNYGYT
v_gene: TRBV29-1; abundance: few; d_gene: TRBD2; j_gene: TRBJ2-1; CDR3aa: SVISGTTYNEQF
v_gene: TRBV18; abundance: few; d_gene: -; j_gene: TRBJ2-1; CDR3aa: ASSPAALDEQF
v_gene: TRBV28; abundance: few; d_gene: -; j_gene: TRBJ2-1; CDR3aa: AILQERNEQF
v_gene: TRBV11-3; abundance: few; d_gene: TRBD1; j_gene: TRBJ1-6; CDR3aa: ASSLNTGAGSPLH
v_gene: TRBV6-2/TRBV6-3; abundance: many; d_gene: -; j_gene: TRBJ1-5; CDR3aa: ASSYSIPNQPQH
v_gene: TRBV5-1; abundance: many; d_gene: -; j_gene: TRBJ1-5; CDR3aa: ASSQGPALTGSNQPQH
v_gene: TRBV7-6; abundance: -; d_gene: TRBD2; j_gene: TRBJ2-1; CDR3aa: ASSLVGLAGYNEQF
v_gene: TRBV4-1; abundance: -; d_gene: -; j_gene: TRBJ1-4; CDR3aa: ASSQAQLEKLF
v_gene: TRBV9; abundance: once; d_gene: -; j_gene: TRBJ2-2; CDR3aa: ASSVASYTGELF
v_gene: TRBV7-2; abundance: many; d_gene: -; j_gene: TRBJ1-5; CDR3aa: ASSLGDRAGQPQH
v_gene: TRBV4-1; abundance: -; d_gene: -; j_gene: TRBJ2-4; CDR3aa: ASSQGIAKNIQY
v_gene: TRBV3-1; abundance: -; d_gene: -; j_gene: TRBJ1-5; CDR3aa: ASSQDLGTNQPQH
v_gene: TRBV18; abundance: -; d_gene: TRBD1; j_gene: TRBJ2-5; CDR3aa: ASSPRQGSQETQY
v_gene: TRBV20-1; abundance: many; d_gene: TRBD1; j_gene: TRBJ1-4; CDR3aa: SATGATNEKLF
v_gene: TRBV7-7; abundance: many; d_gene: TRBD1; j_gene: TRBJ2-2; CDR3aa: ASSSNRGGTGELF
v_gene: TRBV5-1; abundance: few; d_gene: -; j_gene: TRBJ2-1; CDR3aa: ASSLVPGIASDEQF
v_gene: TRBV29-1; abundance: many; d_gene: TRBD1; j_gene: TRBJ1-1; CDR3aa: SVEQGQNTEAF
v_gene: TRBV2; abundance: few; d_gene: TRBD1; j_gene: TRBJ2-7; CDR3aa: ASLGTGIEEQY
v_gene: TRBV5-5; abundance: many; d_gene: -; j_gene: TRBJ1-3; CDR3aa: ASSLSGAVAGNTIY
v_gene: TRBV18; abundance: -; d_gene: -; j_gene: TRBJ1-6; CDR3aa: ASSSDRKNSPLH
v_gene: TRBV7-9; abundance: many; d_gene: TRBD1; j_gene: TRBJ1-4; CDR3aa: ASSFGTALATNEKLF
v_gene: TRBV11-2; abundance: few; d_gene: -; j_gene: TRBJ1-4; CDR3aa: ASSLPGTNEKLF
v_gene: TRBV5-1; abundance: -; d_gene: TRBD2; j_gene: TRBJ2-1; CDR3aa: ASSVGSTSGIYNEQF
v_gene: TRBV12-3/TRBV12-4; abundance: many; d_gene: -; j_gene: TRBJ2-6; CDR3aa: ASSLRGSTRSGANVLT
v_gene: TRBV3-1; abundance: many; d_gene: -; j_gene: TRBJ2-5; CDR3aa: ASSQGESGAQY
v_gene: TRBV5-1; abundance: few; d_gene: -; j_gene: TRBJ2-7; CDR3aa: ASSTTSGEQY